These T cell receptor beta chains were read from a single sample in a study of CD8+CD57+ T cells in acquired aplastic anemia. TCRdb re-called the reads through MiXCR, storing one row per CDR3 protein. Counted here are around 200,000 distinct CDR3 sequences, under 65% occurring once; the ten biggest clones make up 25% to 30%. Material: sorted CD4+, CD8+, or CD8+CD57+ T cells (not recorded which) from PBMCs. The receptor source for this set is a human donor in good health. Both conserved end residues are part of each CDR3. Fields, in order: J gene, D gene, V gene, clone size, CDR3 DNA, CDR3 protein. The D gene is left open where the match is weak. Not every row has a clone size; where given, it reads once, few, many or a size class.

j_call: TRBJ1-3; d_call: -; v_call: TRBV19; clone_size: -; cdr3_nt: TGTGCCAGCAGTGGGACAAGGGCCGGAGGCACCATATATTTT; cdr3_aa: CASSGTRAGGTIYF
j_call: TRBJ2-7; d_call: TRBD1; v_call: TRBV19; clone_size: once; cdr3_nt: TGTGCCAGTAGTACGGGACAGCCCTACGAGCAGTACTTC; cdr3_aa: CASSTGQPYEQYF
j_call: TRBJ2-7; d_call: -; v_call: TRBV10-3; clone_size: once; cdr3_nt: TGTGCCATCAGTGACGAGACGGGCTCCTACGAGCAGTACTTC; cdr3_aa: CAISDETGSYEQYF
j_call: TRBJ2-7; d_call: TRBD1; v_call: TRBV4-1; clone_size: many; cdr3_nt: TGCGCCAGCAGCCACCCCACAGGGGGGAGCTCCTACGAGCAGTACTTC; cdr3_aa: CASSHPTGGSSYEQYF
j_call: TRBJ1-2; d_call: TRBD1; v_call: TRBV4-1; clone_size: -; cdr3_nt: TGCGCCAGCAGCCAAACAGAGGACAGGGGCTATGGCTACACCTTC; cdr3_aa: CASSQTEDRGYGYTF
j_call: TRBJ1-1; d_call: TRBD1; v_call: TRBV5-1; clone_size: -; cdr3_nt: TGCGCCAGCAGTATTAGGCAGGGGGACACTGAAGCTTTCTTT; cdr3_aa: CASSIRQGDTEAFF
j_call: TRBJ2-3; d_call: TRBD2; v_call: TRBV24-1; clone_size: -; cdr3_nt: TGTGCCACCAGTGTGCACGGGACTAGCACAGGTACGCAGTATTTT; cdr3_aa: CATSVHGTSTGTQYF
j_call: TRBJ1-1; d_call: -; v_call: TRBV10-3; clone_size: -; cdr3_nt: TGTGCCATCAGTGAGCGGGGGTTGCACACTGAAGCTTTCTTT; cdr3_aa: CAISERGLHTEAFF
j_call: TRBJ2-1; d_call: TRBD1; v_call: TRBV20-1; clone_size: many; cdr3_nt: TGCAGTGCCCTTGACAGGGATGGGCCTTACAATGAGCAGTTCTTC; cdr3_aa: CSALDRDGPYNEQFF
j_call: TRBJ2-7; d_call: -; v_call: TRBV7-8; clone_size: -; cdr3_nt: TGTGCCAGCAGCCGACAGGTTATAAGCTCCTACGAGCAGTACTTC; cdr3_aa: CASSRQVISSYEQYF
j_call: TRBJ2-7; d_call: TRBD2; v_call: TRBV7-6; clone_size: -; cdr3_nt: TGTGCCAGCAGCCCGGGGGGGGGGGGCTACGAGCAGTACTTC; cdr3_aa: CASSPGGGGYEQYF
j_call: TRBJ2-5; d_call: -; v_call: TRBV4-2; clone_size: -; cdr3_nt: TGTGCCAGCAGCCAAGATCCTGGGAGTTCAGAGACCCAGTACTTC; cdr3_aa: CASSQDPGSSETQYF
j_call: TRBJ1-3; d_call: -; v_call: TRBV7-9; clone_size: -; cdr3_nt: TGTGCCTGGGCCCGGAGCTCTGGAAACACCATATATTTT; cdr3_aa: CAWARSSGNTIYF
j_call: TRBJ1-2; d_call: TRBD1; v_call: TRBV9; clone_size: -; cdr3_nt: TGTGCCAGCAGCGCAGTGGAGGGGACAGGGTTTACCTTC; cdr3_aa: CASSAVEGTGFTF
j_call: TRBJ1-2; d_call: -; v_call: TRBV7-8; clone_size: many; cdr3_nt: TGTGCCAGCAGCTTAGACCTAGGACCATTAGGGGGCTACACCTTC; cdr3_aa: CASSLDLGPLGGYTF
j_call: TRBJ2-1; d_call: -; v_call: TRBV29-1; clone_size: -; cdr3_nt: TGCAGCTTGGCAGGGAACTCCTACAATGAGCAGTTCTTC; cdr3_aa: CSLAGNSYNEQFF
j_call: TRBJ2-7; d_call: -; v_call: TRBV7-9; clone_size: -; cdr3_nt: TGTGCCAGCAGCTCCATGACTGAGCAGTACTTC; cdr3_aa: CASSSMTEQYF
j_call: TRBJ2-5; d_call: TRBD2; v_call: TRBV9; clone_size: -; cdr3_nt: TGTGCCAGCAGCGCCCGGGGTAGCGGGGGGGAAGAGACCCAGTACTTC; cdr3_aa: CASSARGSGGEETQYF
j_call: TRBJ2-7; d_call: TRBD2; v_call: TRBV7-4; clone_size: -; cdr3_nt: TGTGCCAGCACCAACAGGCGGGCTAGCGGGCACAACGAGCAGTACTTC; cdr3_aa: CASTNRRASGHNEQYF
j_call: TRBJ2-1; d_call: -; v_call: TRBV20-1; clone_size: -; cdr3_nt: TGCAGTGCCGAGGAAGATGAGCAGTTCTTC; cdr3_aa: CSAEEDEQFF
j_call: TRBJ1-1; d_call: -; v_call: TRBV7-9; clone_size: -; cdr3_nt: TGTGCCAGCAGCTCTACAGTAGACACTGAAGCTTTCTTT; cdr3_aa: CASSSTVDTEAFF
j_call: TRBJ2-3; d_call: -; v_call: TRBV7-8; clone_size: -; cdr3_nt: TGTGCCAGCAGCTACTTGTGGAGTGCAGATACGCAGTATTTT; cdr3_aa: CASSYLWSADTQYF
j_call: TRBJ2-1; d_call: TRBD2; v_call: TRBV7-9; clone_size: -; cdr3_nt: TGTGCCAGCAGCTCCCTAGCGGGAGGTTTCCGCGATGAGCAGTTCTTC; cdr3_aa: CASSSLAGGFRDEQFF
j_call: TRBJ2-4; d_call: TRBD1; v_call: TRBV7-9; clone_size: many; cdr3_nt: TGTGCCAGCAGCCCGGGACAGGGTTTCAACATTCAGTACTTC; cdr3_aa: CASSPGQGFNIQYF
j_call: TRBJ1-5; d_call: TRBD1; v_call: TRBV24-1; clone_size: -; cdr3_nt: TGTGCCACCAGTGGAGGGGGCCCTCAGCCCCAGCATTTT; cdr3_aa: CATSGGGPQPQHF
j_call: TRBJ2-1; d_call: TRBD2; v_call: TRBV7-8; clone_size: -; cdr3_nt: TGTGCCAGCAGCTGGGGACTAGCTTCCGCCTACAATGAGCAGTTCTTC; cdr3_aa: CASSWGLASAYNEQFF
j_call: TRBJ2-5; d_call: TRBD2; v_call: TRBV2; clone_size: -; cdr3_nt: TGTGCCAGCAGTGAAGCGTACGTGGCTAGCGGGACCCAGTACTTC; cdr3_aa: CASSEAYVASGTQYF
j_call: TRBJ1-2; d_call: -; v_call: TRBV2; clone_size: -; cdr3_nt: TGTGCCAGCAGTGAGGGACATACCTATGGCTACACCTTC; cdr3_aa: CASSEGHTYGYTF
j_call: TRBJ2-3; d_call: -; v_call: TRBV12-3/TRBV12-4; clone_size: many; cdr3_nt: TGTGCCAGCAGTTTAGATTTGCCAGGGGCCATTAGGGATACGCAGTATTTT; cdr3_aa: CASSLDLPGAIRDTQYF
j_call: TRBJ2-5; d_call: -; v_call: TRBV15; clone_size: -; cdr3_nt: TGTGCCACCAGCAGAGATCAGGGTCTAAAGACCCAGTACTTC; cdr3_aa: CATSRDQGLKTQYF
j_call: TRBJ1-4; d_call: -; v_call: TRBV7-6; clone_size: -; cdr3_nt: TGTGCCAGCAGCTTTTCTGTTGCAACTAATGAAAAACTGCTTTTT; cdr3_aa: CASSFSVATNEKLLF
j_call: TRBJ2-3; d_call: -; v_call: TRBV20-1; clone_size: -; cdr3_nt: TGCAGTGCTAGAGAGTTTGATACGCAGTATTTT; cdr3_aa: CSAREFDTQYF
j_call: TRBJ1-5; d_call: -; v_call: TRBV15; clone_size: -; cdr3_nt: TGTGCCACCAGCACCCGGGCGGGGCCCCAGCATTTT; cdr3_aa: CATSTRAGPQHF
j_call: TRBJ2-3; d_call: -; v_call: TRBV19; clone_size: -; cdr3_nt: TGTGCCAGTAGTATAGAGGGCACATTAAGCACAGATACGCAGTATTTT; cdr3_aa: CASSIEGTLSTDTQYF
j_call: TRBJ1-1; d_call: -; v_call: TRBV2; clone_size: -; cdr3_nt: TGTGCCAGCAGTGAAGCGACGGCGAACACTGAAGCTTTCTTC; cdr3_aa: CASSEATANTEAFF
j_call: TRBJ2-7; d_call: TRBD1; v_call: TRBV4-1; clone_size: few; cdr3_nt: TGCGCCAGCAGCCGCGACAGGGGTCACGAGCAGTACTTC; cdr3_aa: CASSRDRGHEQYF
j_call: TRBJ2-7; d_call: TRBD1; v_call: TRBV24-1; clone_size: -; cdr3_nt: TGTGCCACCAGTGATCCCGACAGGGGTCGATACGAGCAGTACTTC; cdr3_aa: CATSDPDRGRYEQYF
j_call: TRBJ1-5; d_call: -; v_call: TRBV7-9; clone_size: -; cdr3_nt: TGTGCCAGCAGCTTACAACAGGGTGGCAATCAGCCCCAGCATTTT; cdr3_aa: CASSLQQGGNQPQHF
j_call: TRBJ2-7; d_call: -; v_call: TRBV29-1; clone_size: -; cdr3_nt: TGCAGCGGTGGGGGCGGGGGTAGGGGAGAGCAGTACTTC; cdr3_aa: CSGGGGGRGEQYF
j_call: TRBJ2-7; d_call: -; v_call: TRBV10-3; clone_size: few; cdr3_nt: TGTGCCATCAGTGCTCGGGACTTTGTCTACGAGCAGTACTTC; cdr3_aa: CAISARDFVYEQYF
j_call: TRBJ2-1; d_call: TRBD1; v_call: TRBV9; clone_size: -; cdr3_nt: TGTGCCAGCAGCGCGCAGGGGGCCCAAAATGAGCAGTTCTTC; cdr3_aa: CASSAQGAQNEQFF
j_call: TRBJ2-7; d_call: -; v_call: TRBV2; clone_size: once; cdr3_nt: TGTGCCAGCAGTCGAGATACTGACAGGATGTACGAGCAGTACTTC; cdr3_aa: CASSRDTDRMYEQYF
j_call: TRBJ2-3; d_call: -; v_call: TRBV24-1; clone_size: -; cdr3_nt: TGTGCCACCAGTGTAACGGGGATAGATACGCAGTATTTT; cdr3_aa: CATSVTGIDTQYF
j_call: TRBJ1-6; d_call: TRBD1; v_call: TRBV19; clone_size: -; cdr3_nt: TGTGCCAGTCGGCCTACAGGGGAAACCAATCCACCCCTCCACTTT; cdr3_aa: CASRPTGETNPPLHF
j_call: TRBJ2-7; d_call: -; v_call: TRBV5-1; clone_size: -; cdr3_nt: TGCGCCAGCAGCTTGGTTTCACATTACGAGCAGTACTTC; cdr3_aa: CASSLVSHYEQYF
j_call: TRBJ2-1; d_call: TRBD2; v_call: TRBV13; clone_size: many; cdr3_nt: TGTGCCAGCAGCTCCACCGGAAGCGGGGGGTTTTACAATGAGCAGTTCTTC; cdr3_aa: CASSSTGSGGFYNEQFF
j_call: TRBJ2-5; d_call: -; v_call: TRBV12-3/TRBV12-4; clone_size: -; cdr3_nt: TGTGCCAGCCGTGAGGCGGGGGCAGAAGAGACCCAGTACTTC; cdr3_aa: CASREAGAEETQYF
j_call: TRBJ2-2; d_call: TRBD1; v_call: TRBV2; clone_size: -; cdr3_nt: TGTGCCAGCAGTGCGGACAGGACCAACGGGGAGCTGTTTTTT; cdr3_aa: CASSADRTNGELFF
j_call: TRBJ2-7; d_call: TRBD2; v_call: TRBV20-1; clone_size: -; cdr3_nt: TGCAGTGCGACCACTAGCGGGACCCCCTACGAGCAGCACTTC; cdr3_aa: CSATTSGTPYEQHF
j_call: TRBJ1-2; d_call: -; v_call: TRBV5-8; clone_size: many; cdr3_nt: TGTGCCAGCTCGGACACCTTAAACTATGGCTACACCTTC; cdr3_aa: CASSDTLNYGYTF
j_call: TRBJ2-7; d_call: -; v_call: TRBV30; clone_size: many; cdr3_nt: TGTGCCTGGAGAGGAACTACCTACGAGCAGTACTTC; cdr3_aa: CAWRGTTYEQYF
j_call: TRBJ2-2; d_call: -; v_call: TRBV15; clone_size: -; cdr3_nt: TGTGCCACCAGCAGAGACTTAACAGTGTTGGGGGAGCTGTTTTTT; cdr3_aa: CATSRDLTVLGELFF
j_call: TRBJ2-6; d_call: TRBD1; v_call: TRBV7-9; clone_size: -; cdr3_nt: TGTGCCAGCAGCGGACCGATACAGGGGAGTGGGGCCAACGTCCTGACTTTC; cdr3_aa: CASSGPIQGSGANVLTF
j_call: TRBJ2-7; d_call: -; v_call: TRBV24-1; clone_size: -; cdr3_nt: TGTGCCACCAGTGAGCACAGGGTGGGCTTCTACGAGCAGTACTTC; cdr3_aa: CATSEHRVGFYEQYF
j_call: TRBJ2-5; d_call: -; v_call: TRBV20-1; clone_size: -; cdr3_nt: TGCAGTGCCAGGACGACAGAGACCCAGTACTTC; cdr3_aa: CSARTTETQYF
j_call: TRBJ1-1; d_call: -; v_call: TRBV10-3; clone_size: -; cdr3_nt: TGTGCCACCGAAAACACCCGTGAACCAAACACTGAAGCTTTCTTT; cdr3_aa: CATENTREPNTEAFF
j_call: TRBJ1-1; d_call: -; v_call: TRBV7-2; clone_size: -; cdr3_nt: TGTGCCAGCAGCTTTAAGTGGGGTGGACGGGCTTTCTTT; cdr3_aa: CASSFKWGGRAFF
j_call: TRBJ1-2; d_call: -; v_call: TRBV2; clone_size: few; cdr3_nt: TGTGCCAGCAGTGAAATCAACTATGGCTACACCTTC; cdr3_aa: CASSEINYGYTF
j_call: TRBJ2-2; d_call: -; v_call: TRBV29-1; clone_size: many; cdr3_nt: TGCAGCGTTGAACATACGAACACCGGGGAGCTGTTTTTT; cdr3_aa: CSVEHTNTGELFF
j_call: TRBJ1-4; d_call: -; v_call: TRBV4-1; clone_size: -; cdr3_nt: TGCGCCAGCAGCCAAGATCGAAGCGGGACGTCGAATGAAAAACTGTTTTTT; cdr3_aa: CASSQDRSGTSNEKLFF